This T cell receptor (beta chain) was sequenced for a study of T cell responses to AZD1222 COVID-19 vaccine. Trimming stripped 4 bases from V and 5 bases from J, with 17 bases between. Germline-derived CDR1 and CDR2 are SGHTA and FQGNSA. The CDR3 contains 16 residues. Sequencing used immunoSEQ multiplex PCR; TCRdb keeps in-frame clones, though not all of them. The sample contains 130,000 or so clones, about 79% of which appear only once. This material consisted of peripheral blood, taken 28 days after the second AZD1222 dose. The origin of this receptor is an adult who received the AZD1222 COVID-19 vaccine. This rearrangement joins TRBV7-2 to TRBJ2-2, with D perhaps TRBD1 or TRBD2 (6 bases each). The CDR3 protein is CASSSSRGTTTGELFF. CDR3 coding DNA: TGTGCCAGCAGCTCAAGCCGGGGGACAACGACCGGGGAGCTGTTTTTT.